This T cell receptor (beta chain) was sequenced in a study of blood T cell repertoires in COVID-19. About the research overall: From T cells, B-cell-depleted T cells, or PBMCs came the material, which was cDNA or gDNA.

Authors' methods: Cell counts per sample came from amplifying reference gene primers. Using immunoSEQ multiplex PCR, the repertoire was profiled, and TCRdb retains in-frame clones only, with some absent. V and J calls and clone size follow that table, whereas D and trimming were derived from the DNA. Of approximately 290,000 clones listed, 80% to 90% were seen once; the top ten hold 3.5% to 5.5%. CDR1 is SEHNR and CDR2 is FQNEAQ in the germline V gene (reference sequence). Losses at the gene ends were 5 bases for V and 1 base for J; bases not matched to a gene: 7. The CDR3 sequence is 18 residues long.

Material: PBMCs or T cells enriched from blood (not recorded which). This rearrangement joins TRBV7-9 to TRBJ2-6; 11 bases agree with TRBD2. This receptor was obtained from a woman aged 30 to 39 who had recovered from COVID-19. The CDR3 DNA reads as TGTGCCAGCAGCGCGACTAGCGGGGCCTTATCTGGGGCCAACGTCCTGACTTTC. Translation gives CASSATSGALSGANVLTF.